The text below deals with one TCR beta chain. Its antigen is undetermined. MiXCR reprocessed the PCR reads for TCRdb. The sample lists about 42,000 clones; around 10% were seen once. Nobody among the patients had been given any treatment before thyroid surgery. V was pared by 0 bases and J by 6 bases, with 18 bases between. Germline V gives CDR1 DFQATT, CDR2 SNEGSKA (reference sequence). The CDR3 sequence is 15 residues long. These data belong to a study of metastatic and nonmetastatic thyroid tumors. Study-wide context: Repertoire comparisons spanned blood and tumor or nodule tissue from malignant and benign thyroid patients. Study results and caveats: Reported TCR beta diversity, measured in blood and tumor, was significantly higher for malignant thyroid tumors than for benign nodules.

This sequence was found in a male donor with papillary thyroid cancer or a benign thyroid nodule (not recorded which). Some clones in this sample may be carry-over from other donors' samples. This chain joins TRBV20-1 and TRBJ2-7, with D unresolved. Material for sequencing was blood. For the CDR3, the DNA is TGCAGTGCTAGAGATGGGGTAGAAGGATTTTCCGAGCAGTACTTC. The encoded protein is CSARDGVEGFSEQYF.